This passage covers 25 T cell receptor beta chains from one sample sequenced in a study of control samples from healthy donors and cancer patients. Clones were sequenced by immunoSEQ multiplex PCR, and TCRdb holds only the in-frame ones, with some missing. The sample consists of tens of thousands of clones, 75% to 90% of them appearing once. Specimen: PBMCs. The receptors here all came from a man aged 55 to 70 with head and neck cancer.

This clone was counted a single time. The chain links TRBV29-1 to TRBJ1-2; D may be TRBD1 (6 bases). Looked up from germline, CDR1 is SQVTM and CDR2 is ANQGSEA. V dropped 7 bases and J dropped 5 bases, with 14 bases sitting between them. This CDR3 contains 12 residues. The CDR3 DNA reads as TGCAGCGCCGCCCAGGGGAATTATGGCTACACCTTC. Encoded protein: CSAAQGNYGYTF. Complete variable domain (other parts from reference TRBV29-1 and TRBJ1-2): SAVISQKPSRDICQRGTSLTIQCQVDSQVTMMFWYRQQPGQSLTLIATANQGSEATYESGFVIDKFPISRPNLTFSTLTVSNMSPEDSSIYLCSAAQGNYGYTFGSGTRLTVV.

This clone has more than one count but fewer than ten. The chain has TRBV7-2 and TRBJ2-1, with unresolved D. This CDR3 spans 15 amino acids. V was shortened by 3 bases and J by 10 bases, with 19 bases between the two germline ends. Germline CDR1 and CDR2: SGHTA and FQGNSA. The CDR3 loop reads CASSFPFRSSDEQFF. The CDR3 coding sequence is TGTGCCAGCAGCTTTCCATTTAGAAGCTCCGACGAGCAGTTCTTC.

This clone was observed a few times. The V call is TRBV10-1, the J call TRBJ1-1; maybe TRBD1 (6 bases). Germline CDR1 reads WNHNN; CDR2 reads SYGVQD (reference sequence). The CDR3 runs to 15 residues. V lost 3 bases, J lost 8 bases, and 19 bases lay in between. The CDR3 sequence is CASSETRAGTREAFF. In nucleotides, the CDR3 is TGCGCCAGCAGTGAAACCCGGGCCGGGACAAGGGAAGCTTTCTTT.

The rearrangement joins TRBV24-1 to TRBJ2-1; the D gene is possibly TRBD2 (6 bases). The CDR3 is 16 residues long. V lost 4 bases and J 5 bases, leaving 17 bases between the germline ends. Per germline, CDR1 KGHDR and CDR2 SFDVKD. CDR3 DNA sequence: TGTGCCACCAGTGACGCCGCTACTAGCAGCCACAATGAGCAGTTCTTC. It yields the protein CATSDAATSSHNEQFF.

The CDR3 bases are TGTGCCAGCAGCTTGGGGCGAAGCGGGAGGGGGGAAAATGAGCAGTTCTTC. As protein: CASSLGRSGRGENEQFF. The V and J genes are TRBV5-4 and TRBJ2-1, with TRBD2 matching 10 bases. This CDR3 is built from 17 residues. Per germline, CDR1 SGHNT and CDR2 YYREEE (reference sequence). V shed 0 bases and J 7 bases; nucleotides not matched to a gene: 10.

This rearrangement joins TRBV5-1 to TRBJ2-1; 11 nucleotides align to TRBD2. CDR1 is SGHRS and CDR2 is YFSETQ in the germline V gene. This CDR3 contains 15 residues. J gave up 6 bases and V 0 bases, and 2 bases lay outside the gene matches. Here the CDR3 DNA reads TGCGCCAGCAGCTTGGTAGCGGGAGGGGGCAATGAGCAGTTCTTC. Translation gives CASSLVAGGGNEQFF.

This clone turned up a few times. V and J are TRBV6-5 and TRBJ2-7; the match to TRBD2 covers 9 bases. The CDR3 has 15 amino acids. CDR1 is MNHEY and CDR2 is SVGAGI in the germline V gene. J was trimmed by 2 bases and V by 2 bases; bases with no gene match: 4. The CDR3 reads CASSYGAGGTYEQYF. CDR3 nucleotides: TGTGCCAGCAGTTACGGAGCGGGGGGCACCTACGAGCAGTACTTC.

The genes are TRBV10-3 and TRBJ1-1; D remains unclear. Germline loops: CDR1 ENHRY, CDR2 SYGVKD. CDR3 size: 14 residues. V was trimmed by 2 bases and J by 4 bases, leaving 11 bases between them. This chain's CDR3 is CAISEGYGITEAFF. As DNA, the CDR3 is TGTGCCATCAGTGAGGGGTACGGAATCACTGAAGCTTTCTTT.

The chain employs TRBV7-6 and TRBJ2-4; D remains unclear. Germline lookup yields CDR1 SGHVS and CDR2 FNYEAQ. Trimming removed 5 bases from V and 6 bases from J, with 17 bases in between. The CDR3 loop spans 15 amino acids. For the CDR3, the DNA is TGTGCCAGCAGCAAAAGACCAGAGGTCGGAAACATTCAGTACTTC. It encodes CASSKRPEVGNIQYF.

The chain carries TRBV18 and TRBJ2-7; 8 bases agree with TRBD2. The length of the CDR3 is 14 residues. Trimming took 3 bases from V and 3 from J; bases not matched to a gene: 4. The germline gives CDR1 KGHSH, CDR2 LQKENI. The CDR3 DNA reads as TGTGCCAGCTCACCGCGGGGGGTGTACTACGAGCAGTACTTC. This gives the protein CASSPRGVYYEQYF.

The CDR3 nucleotides read TGTGCCTGGAGTGTAGTTACTGAAGCTTTCTTT. Translating gives CAWSVVTEAFF. This chain uses TRBV30 with TRBJ1-1; no clear D. The CDR3 totals 11 residues. V was clipped by 0 bases and J by 5 bases, with 4 bases between them. Germline CDR1 is GTSNPN and CDR2 is SVGIG (reference sequence).

Remarks on this clone: An end of the junction differs from the germline gene, which may be a read error. The chain has TRBV7-7 and TRBJ2-3; D gene ambiguous. The CDR3 length is 14 residues. CDR1 is SSHAT and CDR2 is FNYEAQ in the germline V gene (reference sequence). CDR3 residues: CASSLNLLTDTQYF. The CDR3 nucleotides read TGTGCTAGCAGCTTAAACCTTCTCACAGATACGCAGTATTTT.

This chain joins TRBV5-1 and TRBJ1-4, with TRBD1 matching over 11 bases. Germline V gives CDR1 SGHRS, CDR2 YFSETQ. V dropped 4 bases and J dropped 8; count of bases not matched to a gene: 7. The CDR3 spans 15 residues. CDR3 in amino acids: CASSGGQGDGEKLFF. In DNA form, the CDR3 reads TGCGCCAGCAGCGGGGGACAGGGGGATGGAGAAAAACTGTTTTTT.

The chain uses TRBV18 and TRBJ2-1; D may be TRBD2 (6 bases). V dropped 4 bases and J dropped 8 bases, with 15 bases sitting between them. CDR3 length: 14 amino acids. The germline V gene encodes CDR1 KGHSH and CDR2 LQKENI. The CDR3 region is CASSQGVGGDEQFF. The CDR3 nucleotides read TGTGCCAGCTCACAGGGAGTGGGGGGTGATGAGCAGTTCTTC.

This clone has a single count. The V and J genes are TRBV24-1 and TRBJ2-3; the D is unclear. Germline V CDR1 and CDR2: KGHDR, SFDVKD. The CDR3 covers 12 residues. Between the trimmed V and J ends, which lost 3 bases and 3 bases, there was a span of 3 bases. CDR3 sequence: CATSDETDTQYF. The CDR3 DNA follows: TGTGCCACCAGTGATGAGACAGATACGCAGTATTTT.

The rearrangement uses TRBV18 and TRBJ2-7; no reliable D call. The CDR3 is 13 residues long. V was trimmed by 2 bases and J by 3 bases, leaving 8 bases between them. Germline assignment: CDR1 KGHSH and CDR2 LQKENI. CDR3 DNA: TGTGCCAGCTCACCAGGGGAAGGCTACGAGCAGTACGTC. Translation: CASSPGEGYEQYV.

The gene calls are TRBV2 and TRBJ2-7; D remains unclear. Germline V gives CDR1 SNHLY, CDR2 FYNNEI. V shed 3 bases and J shed 2 bases, with 8 bases lying between them. The CDR3 sequence is 13 residues long. Written as DNA, the CDR3 is TGTGCCAGCAGTGACGGGCAGACCTACGAGCAGTACGTC. Encoded protein: CASSDGQTYEQYV.

The chain couples TRBV5-6 to TRBJ1-2; D might be TRBD1 (6 bases). The V and J ends lost 4 bases and 0 bases respectively, with 10 bases between them. The CDR3 spans 14 residues. In germline, CDR1 is SGHDT, CDR2 YYEEEE. The CDR3, as DNA: TGTGCCAGCAGCCCAGGGGTGGCTAACTATGGCTACACCTTC. This encodes CASSPGVANYGYTF.

Written as DNA, the CDR3 is TGTGCCAGCAGTTACTCGATGGGGGGCTCCTACAATGAGCAGTTCTTC. Its translation is CASSYSMGGSYNEQFF. This sequence joins TRBV6-5 and TRBJ2-1, with TRBD2 as a possible D gene (6 bases). Germline-derived CDR1 and CDR2 are MNHEY and SVGAGI. Deletions cut 0 bases from V and 0 bases from J, with 9 bases between. The CDR3 is 16 residues long.

The chain links TRBV3-1 (or the pseudogene TRBV3-2) to TRBJ2-1, with TRBD2 identical over 11 bases. Trimming took 4 bases from V and 7 from J; bases not matched to a gene: 6. The CDR3 length is 15 residues. Germline CDR1 and CDR2: LGHDT and YNNKEL (reference sequence). The CDR3 bases are TGTGCCAGCAGCCCGATACTAGCGGGAGTTAATGAGCAGTTCTTC. It translates to CASSPILAGVNEQFF.

The CDR3 is CSVEVGAVGEKLFF. CDR3 nucleotides: TGCAGCGTTGAGGTGGGGGCTGTCGGTGAAAAACTGTTTTTT. J is TRBJ1-4 and V is TRBV29-1, with a tentative D call TRBD1 (6 bases). V lost 3 bases to trimming and J lost 7 bases, with 15 bases between them. CDR3 length equals 14 residues. Germline V gives CDR1 SQVTM, CDR2 ANQGSEA.

The chain uses TRBV5-1 and TRBJ1-1; D not certain. The CDR3 contains 14 residues. CDR1 and CDR2 from the germline V gene are SGHRS and YFSETQ. V was pared by 5 bases and J by 0 bases, with 11 bases between. The CDR3 loop reads CASRLLPMNTEAFF. For the CDR3, the DNA is TGCGCCAGCAGACTGCTACCGATGAACACTGAAGCTTTCTTT.

This chain uses TRBV2 with TRBJ2-7, with TRBD2 identical over 8 bases. Germline V gene data show CDR1 as SNHLY and CDR2 as FYNNEI. The CDR3 contains 14 residues. The ends lost 4 bases at V and 4 bases at J; junction bases unmatched: 6. CDR3 coding DNA: TGTGCCAGCAGTGTGGGGACTAGACAGTACGAGCAGTACTTC. Translation: CASSVGTRQYEQYF.

This chain connects TRBV15 to TRBJ2-3; the match to TRBD1 covers 7 bases. CDR3 length: 17 residues. Germline lookup yields CDR1 LNHNV and CDR2 YYDKDF (reference sequence). After removal of 0 bases from V and 1 base from J, the junction contained 7 bases not matched to a gene. CDR3 in DNA: TGTGCCACCAGCAGAGACGGCTGGGACAGCCGCACAGATACGCAGTATTTT. Translated, it gives CATSRDGWDSRTDTQYF. Filled out from reference TRBV15 and TRBJ2-3, the complete variable domain reads DAMVIQNPRYQVTQFGKPVTLSCSQTLNHNVMYWYQQKSSQAPKLLFHYYDKDFNNEADTPDNFQSRRPNTSFCFLDIRSPGLGDTAMYLCATSRDGWDSRTDTQYFGPGTRLTVL.

The chain uses TRBV14 and TRBJ2-1; 9 bases match TRBD2. V was clipped by 4 bases and J by 3 bases; unmatched bases: 4. Germline loops: CDR1 SGHDN, CDR2 FVKESK. CDR3 length: 15 residues. Here the CDR3 DNA reads TGTGCCAGCAGCCTCAGACTAGCGGTCTACAATGAGCAGTTCTTC. This gives the protein CASSLRLAVYNEQFF.